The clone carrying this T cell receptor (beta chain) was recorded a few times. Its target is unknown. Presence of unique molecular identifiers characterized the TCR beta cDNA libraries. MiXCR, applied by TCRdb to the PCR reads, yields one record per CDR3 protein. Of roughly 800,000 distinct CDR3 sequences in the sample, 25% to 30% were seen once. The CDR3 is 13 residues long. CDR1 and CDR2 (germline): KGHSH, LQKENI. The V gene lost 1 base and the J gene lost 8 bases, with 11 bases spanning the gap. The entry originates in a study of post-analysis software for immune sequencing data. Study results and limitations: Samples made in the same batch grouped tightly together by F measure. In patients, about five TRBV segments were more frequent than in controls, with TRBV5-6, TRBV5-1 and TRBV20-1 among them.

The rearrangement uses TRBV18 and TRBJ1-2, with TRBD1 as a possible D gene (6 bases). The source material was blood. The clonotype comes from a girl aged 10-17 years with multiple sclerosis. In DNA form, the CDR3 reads TGTGCCAGCTCACCACAGGGGGTTGAAGGCTACACCTTC. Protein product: CASSPQGVEGYTF.